Listed below are T cell receptor beta chains from one sample, sequenced in a study of glioma-infiltrating T cells after dendritic cell vaccination. Profiling relied on immunoSEQ multiplex PCR, and the TCRdb table lists in-frame clones only, not all of them. Among about 50,000 clones listed, 85% were seen once. Sequencing was performed on blood, taken before dendritic cell vaccination. These receptors were collected from a human donor with glioblastoma. Both conserved end residues are part of each CDR3. A D gene is named only where the DNA matches it firmly. For some rows the clone size is stated as once, few or many, or as a class when expanded; others skip it.

d_gene,abundance,v_gene,j_gene,CDR3nt,CDR3aa
.,.,TRBV9,TRBJ2-7,TGTGCCAGCAGCGCCGCCCCACAGGGTGCTTTCTACGAGCAGTACTTC,CASSAAPQGAFYEQYF
.,.,TRBV7-2,TRBJ2-7,TGTGCCAGCAGCCTACCTTCTCAATTCGGGCAGTACTTC,CASSLPSQFGQYF
TRBD2,.,TRBV6-6,TRBJ2-1,TGTGCCAGCCTCGCAGGGACTAGCGTTTCCTACAATGAGCAGTTCTTC,CASLAGTSVSYNEQFF
TRBD1,.,TRBV12-5,TRBJ2-2,TGTGCTAGTGGTTTGGTACCGGGGGACAGGACGAACACCGGGGAGCTGTTTTTT,CASGLVPGDRTNTGELFF
TRBD2,.,TRBV5-1,TRBJ2-7,TGCGCCAGCAGCTATGAAGCGGGGCCCTACGAGCAGTACTTC,CASSYEAGPYEQYF
.,.,TRBV2,TRBJ1-1,TGTGCCAGCACCCCGGAGAGGGACACTGAAGCTTTCTTT,CASTPERDTEAFF
TRBD2,.,TRBV6-5,TRBJ2-3,TGTGCCAGCAGTTACCTCGGGGGGGCCGGAGATACGCAGTATTTT,CASSYLGGAGDTQYF
.,.,TRBV2,TRBJ2-5,TGTGCCAGTAACAGGGTAATCCAAGAGACCCAGTACTTC,CASNRVIQETQYF
TRBD1,.,TRBV4-2,TRBJ1-6,TGTGCCAGCAGCCAAGATACGACAGGGGATTCACCCCTCCACTTT,CASSQDTTGDSPLHF
TRBD2,.,TRBV11-3,TRBJ2-1,TGTGCCAGCAGCTCGCGGACTAGCGGGGTCTACAATGAGCAGTTCTTC,CASSSRTSGVYNEQFF
TRBD2,.,TRBV2,TRBJ2-2,TGTGCCAGCAGTGATATTAGCGGGAGGGCCATCGGGGAGCTGTTTTTT,CASSDISGRAIGELFF
.,few,TRBV27,TRBJ2-7,TGTGCCAGCAGTTACTTGCAGGGGGGTGCCTACGAGCAGTACTTC,CASSYLQGGAYEQYF
TRBD2,.,TRBV13,TRBJ2-1,TGTGCCAGCAGCAGGACTAGCGGGGGGGCCAGGAACAATGAGCAGTTCTTC,CASSRTSGGARNNEQFF
TRBD1,.,TRBV7-9,TRBJ1-1,TGTGCCAGCAGCTCGACAGGGAATAAGTACACTGAAGCTTTCTTT,CASSSTGNKYTEAFF
TRBD1,once,TRBV19,TRBJ1-2,TGTGCCAGTAGTCGACAGGGGACGGAGGGCTACACCTTC,CASSRQGTEGYTF
TRBD2,.,TRBV19,TRBJ2-1,TGTGCCAGTAGTATTGGGCTAGCGGGAGGGCCCGATGAGCAGTTCTTC,CASSIGLAGGPDEQFF
.,.,TRBV7-3,TRBJ1-1,TGTGCCAGCAGCTTTACAGTGAACACTGAAGCTTTCTTT,CASSFTVNTEAFF
TRBD1,.,TRBV6-1,TRBJ1-2,TGTGCCAGCAGTAGGACAGGGTATAATGGGGATGGCTACACCTTC,CASSRTGYNGDGYTF
.,.,TRBV18,TRBJ1-5,TGTGCCAGCTCACCAAAGACAGCAAATAGCAATCAGCCCCAGCATTTT,CASSPKTANSNQPQHF
TRBD2,.,TRBV2,TRBJ2-5,TGTGCCAGCAGTGCTGTAACTAGCGGGAGATCCAACCAAGAGACCCAGTACTTC,CASSAVTSGRSNQETQYF
.,.,TRBV15,TRBJ2-7,TGTGCCACCAGCAGGGGGGTGGAGGGCGGAAAGCAGTACTTC,CATSRGVEGGKQYF
TRBD2,.,TRBV5-1,TRBJ2-3,TGCGCCAGCAGTTCTAGCGGGATCGGCACAGATACGCAGTATTTT,CASSSSGIGTDTQYF
.,.,TRBV27,TRBJ1-1,TGTGCCAGCAAGGGCGGACACCCGAACACTGAAGCTTTCTTT,CASKGGHPNTEAFF
.,.,TRBV5-5,TRBJ1-3,TGTGCCAGCAGCTTGGGACACAGCTCTGGAAACACCATATATTTT,CASSLGHSSGNTIYF
TRBD1,.,TRBV30,TRBJ2-5,TGTGCCTGGAGCCCGACAGGGGCGAAGGCTCAGTACTTC,CAWSPTGAKAQYF
TRBD2,.,TRBV14,TRBJ2-5,TGTGCCAGCAGCCAAGTGACTAGCGGGAGTATTAAGACCCAGTACTTC,CASSQVTSGSIKTQYF
.,.,TRBV21-1,TRBJ2-1,TGTGCCAGCAGCAAAGACGGGACTAGCGACGACGTTGAGCAGTTCTTC,CASSKDGTSDDVEQFF
.,.,TRBV27,TRBJ2-7,TGTGCCAGCAGTGAGGCTCGCGTGCAGTACTTC,CASSEARVQYF
TRBD1,.,TRBV5-6,TRBJ2-5,TGTGCCAGCAGCGGAAACAGGGGGCGTCAAGAGACCCAGTACTTC,CASSGNRGRQETQYF
.,.,TRBV7-2,TRBJ2-1,TGTGCCAGCACCGCGCTGACGGAGAGAGGTGAGCAGTTCTTC,CASTALTERGEQFF
.,.,TRBV7-9,TRBJ2-3,TGTGCCAGCAGTCAAAACCCGTCGGGGTACACAGATACGCAGTATTTT,CASSQNPSGYTDTQYF
TRBD2,.,TRBV5-4,TRBJ2-7,TGTGCCATTAGCGGGGGGCCGTTCGACGAGCAGTACTTC,CAISGGPFDEQYF
TRBD1,.,TRBV6-5,TRBJ2-5,TGTGCCAGCAGTGCCAGGGGGCACCAAGAGACCCAGTACTTC,CASSARGHQETQYF
.,.,TRBV5-6,TRBJ2-1,TGTGCCAGCAGCTTTAGCGGCCCCACGACGTATGAGCAGTTCTTC,CASSFSGPTTYEQFF
.,.,TRBV5-1,TRBJ2-2,TGCGCCAGCAGCCCGACAGGTAATCCGAACACCGGGGAGCTGTTTTTT,CASSPTGNPNTGELFF
.,.,TRBV11-3,TRBJ2-5,TGTGCCAGCAGCCCTCTCGGCGGTGACAGGGAGACCCAGTACTTC,CASSPLGGDRETQYF
TRBD1,.,TRBV19,TRBJ1-1,TGTGCCAGTAGTCGGGGACAGGGAGACACTGAAGCTTTCTTT,CASSRGQGDTEAFF
TRBD1,.,TRBV27,TRBJ1-5,TGTGCCAGCAGTCTGACAGGGGGTTATCAGCCCCAGCATTTT,CASSLTGGYQPQHF
.,.,TRBV30,TRBJ1-2,TGTGCCTGGAGAGTGAAGGGAGCCAACTATGGCTACACCTTC,CAWRVKGANYGYTF
.,.,TRBV7-2,TRBJ1-1,TGTGCCAGCAGCTCCGGGACAAAGAACACTGAAGCTTTCTTT,CASSSGTKNTEAFF
.,.,TRBV7-6,TRBJ1-2,TGTGCCAGCAGCTTAGAGCGGGGGCGAGTGTCTGGCTACACCTTC,CASSLERGRVSGYTF
.,.,TRBV27,TRBJ1-2,TGTGCCAGCAGTTTATCGGGCCAGATGGGCTACACCTTC,CASSLSGQMGYTF
TRBD1,.,TRBV7-9,TRBJ1-2,TGTGCCAGCAGCTTCGGGACAGGGAACTATGGCTACACCTTC,CASSFGTGNYGYTF
TRBD1,.,TRBV7-9,TRBJ1-2,TGTGCCAGCAGCCCCCCGGGACAGGGCTCGAGCGGCTACACCTTC,CASSPPGQGSSGYTF
.,.,TRBV6-4,TRBJ1-1,TGTGCCAGCAGAGAATACCAGGGAGGCACTGAAGCTTTCTTT,CASREYQGGTEAFF
TRBD1,.,TRBV10-3,TRBJ1-1,TGTGCCATACGAGAGGGACAGGGCAAGGAATGGACTGAAGCTTTCTTT,CAIREGQGKEWTEAFF
.,.,TRBV4-2,TRBJ2-1,TGTGCCAGCAGCCACATCAGTAACCATGAGCAGTTCTTC,CASSHISNHEQFF
.,.,TRBV18,TRBJ2-1,TGTGCCAGCTCAGTCGGACTGCCCATGTTCTTC,CASSVGLPMFF
.,.,TRBV4-2,TRBJ2-7,TGTGCCAGCAGCCAAGAATACGATCGGGAGCAGTACTTC,CASSQEYDREQYF
TRBD2,.,TRBV6-6,TRBJ2-1,TGTGCCAGCATCAATGGGGGGGTGGTCGGCAATGAGCAGTTCTTC,CASINGGVVGNEQFF
.,.,TRBV7-2,TRBJ2-7,TGTGCCAGCAGCTCCCTCGGGACACCTGCGGACGAGCAGTACTTC,CASSSLGTPADEQYF
.,.,TRBV5-4,TRBJ2-7,TGTGCCAGCAGCCTCCCGTCAGTCAGCTACGAGCAGTACTTC,CASSLPSVSYEQYF
.,.,TRBV12-5,TRBJ2-3,TGTGCTAGTGGTAAGGGGACAGATACGCAGTATTTT,CASGKGTDTQYF
TRBD1,.,TRBV5-1,TRBJ2-1,TGCGCCAGCATGGGACAGGGGGCCTACAATGAGCAGTTCTTC,CASMGQGAYNEQFF